The T cell receptor (beta chain) under discussion was sequenced for a study of PD-L1 blockade in urothelial cancer. About the study: Counts from blood samples showed a median of 141,255 T cells.

Sequenced by immunoSEQ multiplex PCR; TCRdb stores in-frame clones only, minus some. The sample contains approximately 52,000 clones, 60% to 80% of which appear only once. Trimming removed 4 bases from V and 1 base from J, with 7 bases in between. The CDR3 consists of 13 residues. CDR1 and CDR2 from the germline V gene are LGHNA and YSLEER. This sample comprised PBMCs, obtained around atezolizumab (anti-PD-L1) treatment. The clonotype originates from a man in his 70s with urothelial cancer. The chain recombines TRBV4-3 with TRBJ1-2; possibly TRBD1 for D (6 bases). The CDR3 sequence: CASSRQVNYGYTF. The CDR3, as DNA: TGCGCCAGCAGCCGACAGGTTAACTATGGCTACACCTTC.